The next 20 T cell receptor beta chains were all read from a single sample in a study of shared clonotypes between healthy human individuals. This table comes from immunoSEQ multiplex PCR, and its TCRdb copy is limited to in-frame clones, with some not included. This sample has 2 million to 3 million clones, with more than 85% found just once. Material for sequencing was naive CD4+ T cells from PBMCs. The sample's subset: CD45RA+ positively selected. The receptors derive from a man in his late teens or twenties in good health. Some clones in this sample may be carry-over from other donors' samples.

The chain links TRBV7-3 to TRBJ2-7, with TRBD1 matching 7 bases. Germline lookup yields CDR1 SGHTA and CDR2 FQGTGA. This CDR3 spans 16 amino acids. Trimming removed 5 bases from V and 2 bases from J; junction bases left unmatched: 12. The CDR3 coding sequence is TGTGCCAGCAGCACTACACAGGGGTTGACCCCCTACGAGCAGTACTTC. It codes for CASSTTQGLTPYEQYF.

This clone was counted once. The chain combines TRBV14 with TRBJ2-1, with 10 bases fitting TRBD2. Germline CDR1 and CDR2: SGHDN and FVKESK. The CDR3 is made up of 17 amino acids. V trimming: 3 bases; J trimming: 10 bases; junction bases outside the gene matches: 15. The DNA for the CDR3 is TGTGCCAGCAGCCACCCCGTCGGGCTAGCGGGAGCCTGGGAGCAGTTCTTC. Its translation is CASSHPVGLAGAWEQFF.

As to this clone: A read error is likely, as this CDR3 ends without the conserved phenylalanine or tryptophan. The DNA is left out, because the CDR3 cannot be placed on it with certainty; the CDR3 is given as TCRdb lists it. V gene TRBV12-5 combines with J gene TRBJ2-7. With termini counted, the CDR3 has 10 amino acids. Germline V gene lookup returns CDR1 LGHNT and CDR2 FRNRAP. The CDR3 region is CASGSHRTAP.

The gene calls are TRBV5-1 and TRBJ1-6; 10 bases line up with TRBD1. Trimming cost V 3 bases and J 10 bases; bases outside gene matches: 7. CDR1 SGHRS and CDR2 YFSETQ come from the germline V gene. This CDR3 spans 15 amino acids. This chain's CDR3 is CASSSPTGGGSPLHF. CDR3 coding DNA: TGCGCCAGCAGCTCCCCGACAGGGGGCGGATCACCCCTCCACTTT.

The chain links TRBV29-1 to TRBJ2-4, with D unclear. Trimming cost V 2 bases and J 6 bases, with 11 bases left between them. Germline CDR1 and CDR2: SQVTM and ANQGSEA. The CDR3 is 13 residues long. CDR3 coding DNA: TGCAGCGTTGAACTCAGCCTGGCAAACATTCAGTACTTC. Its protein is CSVELSLANIQYF.

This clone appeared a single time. The CDR3 DNA reads TGTGCCAGCAGCCCAAGGACAGGGGACACTGAAGCTTTCTTT. Protein product: CASSPRTGDTEAFF. The chain joins TRBV7-6 to TRBJ1-1, with 9 bases lining up with TRBD1. The germline gives CDR1 SGHVS, CDR2 FNYEAQ. V gave up 5 bases and J gave up 3 bases; unmatched junction bases: 4. The length of the CDR3 is 14 residues.

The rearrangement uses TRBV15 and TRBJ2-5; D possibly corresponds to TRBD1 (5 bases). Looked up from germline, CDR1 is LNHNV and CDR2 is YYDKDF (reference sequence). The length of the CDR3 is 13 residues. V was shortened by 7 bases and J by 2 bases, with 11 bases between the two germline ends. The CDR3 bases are TGTGCCACCATCGGGCAGGGTCAAGAGACCCAGTACTTC. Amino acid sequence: CATIGQGQETQYF.

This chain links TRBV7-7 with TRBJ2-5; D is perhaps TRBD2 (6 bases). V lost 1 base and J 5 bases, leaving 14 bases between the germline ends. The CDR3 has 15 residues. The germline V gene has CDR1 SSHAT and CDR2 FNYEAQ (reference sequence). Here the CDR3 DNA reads TGTGCCAGCAGCTTAGGTCGAGCGGGTGAGGAGACCCAGTACTTC. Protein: CASSLGRAGEETQYF.

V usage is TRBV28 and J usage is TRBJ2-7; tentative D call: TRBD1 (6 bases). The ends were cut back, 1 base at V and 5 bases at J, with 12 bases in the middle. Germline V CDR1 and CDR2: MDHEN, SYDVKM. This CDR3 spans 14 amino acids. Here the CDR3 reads CASSLYTGTNEQYF. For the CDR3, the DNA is TGTGCCAGCAGTTTATATACAGGGACAAACGAGCAGTACTTC.

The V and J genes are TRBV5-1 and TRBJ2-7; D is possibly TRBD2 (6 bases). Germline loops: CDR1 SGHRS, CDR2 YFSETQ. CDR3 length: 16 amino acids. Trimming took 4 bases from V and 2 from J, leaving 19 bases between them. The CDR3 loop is CASSPEGSQVTYEQYF. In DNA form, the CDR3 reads TGCGCCAGCAGCCCGGAGGGGTCCCAGGTGACCTACGAGCAGTACTTC.

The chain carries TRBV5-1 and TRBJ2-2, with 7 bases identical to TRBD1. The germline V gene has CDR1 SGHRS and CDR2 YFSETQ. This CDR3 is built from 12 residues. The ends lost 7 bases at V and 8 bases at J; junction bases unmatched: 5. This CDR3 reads CASFMDRGELFF. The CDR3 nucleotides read TGCGCCAGCTTTATGGACAGGGGGGAGCTGTTTTTT. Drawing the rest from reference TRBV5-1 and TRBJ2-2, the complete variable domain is KAGVTQTPRYLIKTRGQQVTLSCSPISGHRSVSWYQQTPGQGLQFLFEYFSETQRNKGNFPGRFSGRQFSNSRSEMNVSTLELGDSALYLCASFMDRGELFFGEGSRLTVL.

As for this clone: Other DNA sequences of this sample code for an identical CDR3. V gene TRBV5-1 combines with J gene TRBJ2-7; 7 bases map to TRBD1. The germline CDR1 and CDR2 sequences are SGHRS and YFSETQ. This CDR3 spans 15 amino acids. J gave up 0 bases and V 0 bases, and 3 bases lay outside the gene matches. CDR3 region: CASSLGAGGSYEQYF. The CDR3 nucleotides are TGCGCCAGCAGCTTGGGTGCAGGGGGCTCCTACGAGCAGTACTTC.

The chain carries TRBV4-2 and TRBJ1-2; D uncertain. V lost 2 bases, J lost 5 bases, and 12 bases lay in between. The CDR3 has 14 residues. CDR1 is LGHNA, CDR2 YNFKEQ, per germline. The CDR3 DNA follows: TGTGCCAGCAGCCAATCCGAGAGGTCTTATGGCTACACCTTC. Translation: CASSQSERSYGYTF.

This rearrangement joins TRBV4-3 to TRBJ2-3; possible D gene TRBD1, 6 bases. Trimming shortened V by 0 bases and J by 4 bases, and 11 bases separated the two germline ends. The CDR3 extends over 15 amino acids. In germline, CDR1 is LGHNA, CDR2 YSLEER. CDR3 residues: CASSQDQGRADTQYF. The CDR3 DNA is TGCGCCAGCAGCCAAGATCAGGGGCGTGCAGATACGCAGTATTTT.

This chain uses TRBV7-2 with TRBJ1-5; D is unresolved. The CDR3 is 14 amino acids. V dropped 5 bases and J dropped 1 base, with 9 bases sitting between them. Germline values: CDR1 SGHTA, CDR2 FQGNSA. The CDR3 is CASSREASNQPQHF. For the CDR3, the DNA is TGTGCCAGCAGCCGAGAAGCGAGCAATCAGCCCCAGCATTTT. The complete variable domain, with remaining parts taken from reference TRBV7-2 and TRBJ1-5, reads GAGVSQSPSNKVTEKGKDVELRCDPISGHTALYWYRQSLGQGLEFLIYFQGNSAPDKSGLPSDRFSAERTGGSVSTLTIQRTQQEDSAVYLCASSREASNQPQHFGDGTRLSIL.

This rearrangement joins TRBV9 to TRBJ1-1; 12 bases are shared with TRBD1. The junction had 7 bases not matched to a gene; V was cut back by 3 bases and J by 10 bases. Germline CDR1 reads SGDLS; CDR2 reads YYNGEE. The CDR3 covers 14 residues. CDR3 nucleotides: TGTGCCAGCAGCGGTTACCGGGACAGGGGGCCAGCTTTCTTT. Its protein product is CASSGYRDRGPAFF.

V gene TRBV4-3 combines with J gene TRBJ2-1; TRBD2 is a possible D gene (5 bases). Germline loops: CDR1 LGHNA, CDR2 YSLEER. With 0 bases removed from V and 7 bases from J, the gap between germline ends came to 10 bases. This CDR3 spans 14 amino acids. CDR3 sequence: CASSQDLRENEQFF. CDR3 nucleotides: TGCGCCAGCAGCCAAGATCTACGGGAAAATGAGCAGTTCTTC.

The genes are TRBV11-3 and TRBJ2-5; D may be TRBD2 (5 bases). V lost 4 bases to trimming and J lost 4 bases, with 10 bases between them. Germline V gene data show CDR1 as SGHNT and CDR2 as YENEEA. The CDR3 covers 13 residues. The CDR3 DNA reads TGTGCCAGCAGCTACGGACTTCGAGAGACCCAGTACTTC. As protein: CASSYGLRETQYF.

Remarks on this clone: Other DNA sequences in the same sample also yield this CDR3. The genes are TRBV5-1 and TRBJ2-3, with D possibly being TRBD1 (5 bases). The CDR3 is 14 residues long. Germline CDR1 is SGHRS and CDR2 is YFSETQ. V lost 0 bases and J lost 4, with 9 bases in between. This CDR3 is CASSLVQGADTQYF. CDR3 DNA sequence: TGCGCCAGCAGCTTGGTCCAGGGCGCAGATACGCAGTATTTT.

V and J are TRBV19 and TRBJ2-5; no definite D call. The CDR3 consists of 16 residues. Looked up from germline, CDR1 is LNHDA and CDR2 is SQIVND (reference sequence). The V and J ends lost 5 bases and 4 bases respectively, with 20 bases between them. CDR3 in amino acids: CASSSLFPTGPETQYF. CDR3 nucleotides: TGTGCCAGTAGTTCCCTTTTCCCCACGGGTCCAGAGACCCAGTACTTC.